A selection of T cell receptor beta chains follows, all from one sample in a study of graft-versus-host responses after intestinal transplantation. Method: immunoSEQ multiplex PCR; TCRdb's copy keeps in-frame clones and lacks some. The table has some 100,000 clones, roughly 90% seen once. No antigen has been identified for these receptors. The sample in question was unstimulated CD8+ T cells sorted from spleen or lymph node cells, obtained before transplant. These receptors originate from a human donor who was the organ donor for an intestinal transplant. CDR3s include the opening cysteine and the closing phenylalanine or tryptophan. A D gene is named only where the DNA matches it firmly. Expanded clones are given a class, and other clones once, few, many or no size at all.

V gene: TRBV28
clone size: NA
J gene: TRBJ2-1
D gene: NA
CDR3 protein: CASSPLARNEQFF
CDR3 DNA: TGTGCCAGCAGTCCCCTAGCGCGGAATGAGCAGTTCTTC

V gene: TRBV28
clone size: NA
J gene: TRBJ2-7
D gene: NA
CDR3 protein: CASSFSNSYEQYF
CDR3 DNA: TGTGCCAGCAGTTTCTCCAACAGCTACGAGCAGTACTTC

V gene: TRBV5-5
clone size: NA
J gene: TRBJ1-2
D gene: TRBD1
CDR3 protein: CASRPTGQGLSGYTF
CDR3 DNA: TGTGCCAGCAGACCCACCGGACAGGGACTTTCAGGCTACACCTTC

V gene: TRBV5-6
clone size: few
J gene: TRBJ1-6
D gene: TRBD1
CDR3 protein: CASSGETGYSPLHF
CDR3 DNA: TGTGCCAGCAGCGGAGAGACAGGGTATTCACCCCTCCACTTT

V gene: TRBV10-3
clone size: NA
J gene: TRBJ2-1
D gene: TRBD2
CDR3 protein: CVTLLAIGHEQFF
CDR3 DNA: TGTGTGACCTTACTAGCGATAGGTCATGAGCAGTTCTTC

V gene: TRBV6-4
clone size: NA
J gene: TRBJ2-7
D gene: TRBD1
CDR3 protein: CASTPSPGQESSYEQYF
CDR3 DNA: TGTGCCAGCACCCCTTCTCCGGGACAGGAAAGCTCCTACGAGCAGTACTTC

V gene: TRBV9
clone size: NA
J gene: TRBJ2-5
D gene: TRBD2
CDR3 protein: CASSTGGGFGETQYF
CDR3 DNA: TGTGCCAGCAGCACCGGGGGGGGGTTCGGGGAGACCCAGTACTTC

V gene: TRBV6-5
clone size: NA
J gene: TRBJ2-5
D gene: NA
CDR3 protein: CASSYLETQYF
CDR3 DNA: TGTGCCAGCAGTTACCTAGAGACCCAGTACTTC

V gene: TRBV29-1
clone size: once
J gene: TRBJ2-1
D gene: TRBD2
CDR3 protein: CSVTTTSGGYNEQFF
CDR3 DNA: TGCAGCGTGACCACGACTAGCGGGGGATACAATGAGCAGTTCTTC

V gene: TRBV11-3
clone size: NA
J gene: TRBJ2-5
D gene: TRBD1
CDR3 protein: CASSVNRGTGETQYF
CDR3 DNA: TGTGCCAGCAGCGTAAACAGGGGGACCGGAGAGACCCAGTACTTC

V gene: TRBV7-8
clone size: NA
J gene: TRBJ2-7
D gene: NA
CDR3 protein: CASSVDRFSYEQYF
CDR3 DNA: TGTGCCAGCAGCGTCGACAGGTTCTCCTACGAGCAGTACTTC

V gene: TRBV2
clone size: NA
J gene: TRBJ2-3
D gene: TRBD2
CDR3 protein: CASSDPGTRYDTQYF
CDR3 DNA: TGTGCCAGCAGCGACCCAGGGACTAGGTATGATACGCAGTATTTT

V gene: TRBV5-1
clone size: NA
J gene: TRBJ1-1
D gene: NA
CDR3 protein: CASTSWAGMNTEAFF
CDR3 DNA: TGCGCCAGCACCTCTTGGGCGGGTATGAACACTGAAGCTTTCTTT

V gene: TRBV29-1
clone size: NA
J gene: TRBJ2-5
D gene: NA
CDR3 protein: CSVEEAVQETQYF
CDR3 DNA: TGCAGCGTTGAAGAGGCGGTGCAAGAGACCCAGTACTTC

V gene: TRBV11-1
clone size: NA
J gene: TRBJ2-7
D gene: TRBD1
CDR3 protein: CASSLAYRGECEQYF
CDR3 DNA: TGTGCCAGCAGCTTAGCTTACAGGGGCGAATGCGAGCAGTACTTC

V gene: TRBV4-1
clone size: NA
J gene: TRBJ1-1
D gene: TRBD1
CDR3 protein: CASNGQGWTEAFF
CDR3 DNA: TGCGCCAGCAACGGACAGGGCTGGACTGAAGCTTTCTTT